This T cell receptor beta chain stems from a study of regulatory T cells in long-lasting Graves disease. On the study more broadly: Freshly diagnosed Graves' patients had used antithyroid drugs for under 3 months.

The time point denotes: newly diagnosed GD, antithyroid drugs for less than 3 months. Isolated PBMC RNA provided the starting material for the TCR library. V lost 7 bases, J lost 6 bases, and 9 bases stayed unmatched. From germline, CDR1 is SGHRS and CDR2 YFSETQ. The CDR3 contains 14 residues. iRepertoire HTBI primers and Arm-PCR of CDR3 regions built TCR beta libraries. TCRdb re-derived calls from the multiplex PCR reads in MiXCR, one entry per CDR3 protein. Altogether 250,000 to 300,000 distinct CDR3 sequences are present, around 19% being singletons, with the ten largest covering 13% to 15%. Regarding the study as a whole: Those with persistent disease had in common more public clonotypes (about 3,000) than new patients (approximately 920). Repertoires from persistent disease leaned toward TRBV28, TRBJ1-2 and TRBJ2-5.

This clonotype has at least ten counts. The antigen remains unidentified. A further study also used this sample, focusing on T cells in Graves' hyperthyroidism and ophthalmopathy. That report adds: An initial round of RT-PCR targeting the TCR CDR3 relied on the HTBI primer set.

The receptor's source is a woman aged 30 to 39 with Graves disease. The material sequenced was peripheral blood mononuclear cells (PBMCs), taken at new diagnosis, from a patient treated with antithyroid drugs. The chain joins TRBV5-1 to TRBJ2-1; 8 positions agree with TRBD2. The DNA of the CDR3 is TGCGCCAGCTCCGGGGGGGCCGATGGCAATGAGCAGTTCTTC. Protein: CASSGGADGNEQFF.